A single TCR beta chain is shown here with its context. CDR1 and CDR2 (germline): SGHRS, YFSETQ. The V gene lost 0 bases and the J gene lost 3 bases, with 12 bases spanning the gap. The CDR3 consists of 15 residues. Produced via immunoSEQ multiplex PCR; TCRdb's table is partial and in-frame only. The table includes 200,000 or so clones, roughly nine tenths detected once. This specimen comes from a study of control samples from healthy donors and cancer patients. The clonotype was recovered from a man younger than 45 in good health. The sequenced sample consisted of blood. The J gene is TRBJ1-1, the V gene TRBV5-1, with a tentative D call TRBD1 (6 bases). The DNA of the CDR3 is TGCGCCAGCAGCTTGGTTTCGGGGGCTGACACTGAAGCTTTCTTT. It translates to CASSLVSGADTEAFF.